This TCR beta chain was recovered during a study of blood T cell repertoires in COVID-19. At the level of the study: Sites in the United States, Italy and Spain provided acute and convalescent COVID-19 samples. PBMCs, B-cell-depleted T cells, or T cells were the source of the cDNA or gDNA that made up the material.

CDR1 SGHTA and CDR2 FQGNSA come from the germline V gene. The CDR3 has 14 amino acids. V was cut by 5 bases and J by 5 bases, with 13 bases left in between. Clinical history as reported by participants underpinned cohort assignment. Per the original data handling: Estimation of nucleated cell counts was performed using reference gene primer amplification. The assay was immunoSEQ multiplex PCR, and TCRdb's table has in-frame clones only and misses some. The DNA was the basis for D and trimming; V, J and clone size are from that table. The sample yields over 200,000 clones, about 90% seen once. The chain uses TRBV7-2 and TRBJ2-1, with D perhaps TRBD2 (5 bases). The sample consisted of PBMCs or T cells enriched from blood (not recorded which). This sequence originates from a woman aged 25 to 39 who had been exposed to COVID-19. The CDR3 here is CASSPNGIDNEQFF. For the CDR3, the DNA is TGTGCCAGCAGCCCGAACGGGATCGACAATGAGCAGTTCTTC.